These T cell receptor beta chains were read from a single sample in a study of response to subunit inactivated influenza vaccine. TCRdb ran MiXCR on the RT-PCR reads and lists one entry per CDR3 protein. The sample gives under 850,000 distinct CDR3 sequences, less than 20% of which show up once; roughly a tenth is in the top ten. The starting material was PBMCs from blood, obtained around 5 days after vaccination. Receptor source: a man aged 50-59 years who received an inactivated influenza vaccine. The CDR3 runs from the conserved cysteine through the conserved F or W. The order of the fields is clone size, D gene, J gene, V gene, CDR3 protein, CDR3 DNA. D genes are given only for firm matches. Expanded clones get a size class; other rows say once, few or many, or leave the size out.

size: few
D: TRBD1
J: TRBJ1-2
V: TRBV27
CDR3: CASSFADRAHSNGYTF
DNA: TGTGCCAGCAGTTTTGCGGACAGGGCCCACTCTAATGGCTACACCTTC

size: few
D: NA
J: TRBJ1-4
V: TRBV29-1
CDR3: CSVQRRGASTNEKLFF
DNA: TGCAGCGTCCAGCGCAGGGGAGCATCAACTAATGAAAAACTGTTTTTT

size: many
D: TRBD1
J: TRBJ2-7
V: TRBV28
CDR3: CASKWTGGLKEQYF
DNA: TGTGCCAGCAAGTGGACAGGGGGCTTGAAGGAGCAGTACTTC

size: few
D: TRBD1
J: TRBJ1-5
V: TRBV28
CDR3: CALGGVTGNQPQHF
DNA: TGTGCATTAGGGGGCGTAACTGGCAATCAGCCCCAGCATTTT

size: few
D: NA
J: TRBJ2-1
V: TRBV5-1
CDR3: CASSLVASNSWYNEQFF
DNA: TGCGCCAGCAGCTTGGTTGCTAGCAACAGTTGGTACAATGAGCAGTTCTTC

size: NA
D: NA
J: TRBJ2-5
V: TRBV5-1
CDR3: CASNLVGRVEETQYF
DNA: TGCGCCAGCAACTTGGTAGGCAGGGTGGAAGAGACCCAGTACTTC

size: few
D: NA
J: TRBJ2-5
V: TRBV10-3
CDR3: CAISDVGGRETQYF
DNA: TGTGCCATCAGTGATGTAGGGGGGAGAGAGACCCAGTACTTC

size: NA
D: TRBD1
J: TRBJ1-1
V: TRBV12-3/TRBV12-4
CDR3: CASRNAGGGTEAFF
DNA: TGTGCCAGCAGAAATGCAGGGGGAGGCACTGAAGCTTTCTTT

size: few
D: NA
J: TRBJ1-4
V: TRBV7-6
CDR3: CASSLWGQGEKLFF
DNA: TGTGCCAGCAGCCTGTGGGGGCAGGGAGAAAAACTGTTTTTT

size: NA
D: TRBD1
J: TRBJ2-5
V: TRBV5-1
CDR3: CASSLGAGGMETQYF
DNA: TGCGCCAGCAGCTTAGGGGCAGGGGGCATGGAGACCCAGTACTTC

size: NA
D: TRBD2
J: TRBJ2-1
V: TRBV6-2/TRBV6-3
CDR3: CASSYPGTSGYSYNEQFF
DNA: TGTGCCAGCAGTTACCCCGGGACTAGCGGGTACTCCTACAATGAGCAGTTCTTC

size: few
D: NA
J: TRBJ2-1
V: TRBV20-1
CDR3: CSARDWSEQFF
DNA: TGCAGTGCTAGAGATTGGAGTGAGCAGTTCTTC

size: NA
D: TRBD1
J: TRBJ2-3
V: TRBV2
CDR3: CASRLTGTGFQRTDTQYF
DNA: TGTGCCAGCAGATTAACCGGGACAGGCTTTCAACGCACAGATACGCAGTATTTT

size: few
D: NA
J: TRBJ2-3
V: TRBV29-1
CDR3: CSVRALGPTDTQYF
DNA: TGCAGCGTCCGGGCCCTAGGACCCACAGATACGCAGTATTTT

size: few
D: NA
J: TRBJ2-7
V: TRBV28
CDR3: CASSPTAGKQYF
DNA: TGTGCCAGCAGTCCGACGGCAGGGAAGCAGTACTTC

size: few
D: TRBD2
J: TRBJ2-7
V: TRBV4-3
CDR3: CASSQWASGSQYEQYF
DNA: TGCGCCAGCAGCCAATGGGCTAGCGGGAGTCAATACGAGCAGTACTTC

size: NA
D: TRBD2
J: TRBJ2-2
V: TRBV28
CDR3: CASILGREHGELFF
DNA: TGTGCCAGCATCCTAGGGCGGGAGCACGGGGAGCTGTTTTTT

size: few
D: NA
J: TRBJ2-7
V: TRBV6-2/TRBV6-3
CDR3: CASTDRGSNTYEQYF
DNA: TGTGCCAGCACGGATCGGGGGTCTAACACCTACGAGCAGTACTTC

size: NA
D: NA
J: TRBJ2-7
V: TRBV6-5
CDR3: CASSYSILAYEQYF
DNA: TGTGCCAGCAGTTACTCGATCCTTGCCTACGAGCAGTACTTC

size: many
D: NA
J: TRBJ2-1
V: TRBV7-2
CDR3: CASSLERGYNEQFF
DNA: TGTGCCAGCAGCTTAGAGAGGGGGTACAATGAGCAGTTCTTC

size: many
D: NA
J: TRBJ2-1
V: TRBV29-1
CDR3: CSVGAFYNEQFF
DNA: TGCAGCGTTGGCGCATTTTACAATGAGCAGTTCTTC

size: few
D: NA
J: TRBJ2-1
V: TRBV4-2
CDR3: CASTLTPSSYNEQFF
DNA: TGTGCCAGCACCCTGACTCCTAGCTCCTACAATGAGCAGTTCTTC

size: NA
D: NA
J: TRBJ2-1
V: TRBV24-1
CDR3: CATSDFNTQGYNEQFF
DNA: TGTGCCACCAGTGATTTCAATACCCAGGGTTACAATGAGCAGTTCTTC

size: few
D: TRBD1
J: TRBJ2-5
V: TRBV6-4
CDR3: CASSDPGAGGAKTQYF
DNA: TGTGCCAGCAGTGACCCCGGGGCAGGGGGCGCGAAGACCCAGTACTTC

size: NA
D: NA
J: TRBJ2-5
V: TRBV5-1
CDR3: CASSFSGTLYQETQYF
DNA: TGCGCCAGCAGCTTTTCTGGCACCCTGTACCAAGAGACCCAGTACTTC